A single sample is the source of the 8 T cell receptor beta chains below, sequenced in a study of control samples from healthy donors and cancer patients. TCRdb keeps only in-frame clones here, not all; method: immunoSEQ multiplex PCR. The data contain 170,000 or so clones, roughly 93% of them seen just once; the ten biggest clones take up approximately 1.5%. The source material was blood. The receptors originated from a man between 18 and 35 years old in good health.

This clone was seen more than once but under ten times. The rearrangement uses TRBV6-5 and TRBJ1-6; D remains unclear. V was cut by 4 bases and J by 14 bases, with 12 bases left in between. CDR1 and CDR2 (germline): MNHEY, SVGAGI. The CDR3 runs to 12 residues. In nucleotides, the CDR3 is TGTGCCAGCAGTTCTCTCTATTCCGCCCTCCACTTT. Its translation: CASSSLYSALHF.

The V call is TRBV4-2, the J call TRBJ1-2, with 7 bases identical to TRBD1. V shed 3 bases, J shed 3 bases, and the junction held 7 bases outside the gene matches. The CDR3 has 15 amino acids. CDR1 is LGHNA and CDR2 is YNFKEQ in the germline V gene. The CDR3: CASSQIRQGDYGYTF. CDR3 coding DNA: TGTGCCAGCAGCCAGATCAGACAGGGCGACTATGGCTACACCTTC.

The CDR3, as DNA: TGTGCCAGCAGCTCCTCGAACTTCTACACCTTC. Protein: CASSSSNFYTF. The chain recombines TRBV7-2 with TRBJ1-2; D gene uncertain. The length of the CDR3 is 11 residues. Germline-derived CDR1 and CDR2 are SGHTA and FQGNSA. V shed 4 bases and J shed 10 bases, with 10 bases lying between them. The full variable domain, rest sourced from reference TRBV7-2 and TRBJ1-2, is GAGVSQSPSNKVTEKGKDVELRCDPISGHTALYWYRQSLGQGLEFLIYFQGNSAPDKSGLPSDRFSAERTGGSVSTLTIQRTQQEDSAVYLCASSSSNFYTFGSGTRLTVV.

The chain recombines TRBV11-3 with TRBJ2-2, with D perhaps matching TRBD1 (6 bases). This CDR3 is built from 15 residues. Trimming took off 1 base at V and 0 bases at J, with 6 bases between the two ends. CDR1 is SGHNT, CDR2 YENEEA, per germline. The CDR3 nucleotides read TGTGCCAGCAGCTTAGGACAGGCGAACACCGGGGAGCTGTTTTTT. Amino acid sequence: CASSLGQANTGELFF.

The chain employs TRBV12-3 or TRBV12-4 and TRBJ2-7, with D uncertain. V was pared by 3 bases and J by 4 bases, with 10 bases between. The CDR3 runs to 13 residues. In DNA form, the CDR3 reads TGTGCCAGCAGTTTGTTGTCGGCATACGAGCAGTACTTC. Translating it yields CASSLLSAYEQYF.

V usage is TRBV28 and J usage is TRBJ1-5, with D possibly TRBD1 on 5 matching bases. The CDR3 spans 14 residues. Germline V lookup: CDR1 MDHEN, CDR2 SYDVKM. Trimming left V 3 bases short and J 9 bases short, with 15 bases between. The CDR3 DNA follows: TGTGCCAGCAGTTTTAGGCCCGGGGGGTGGCCCCAGCATTTT. Translating gives CASSFRPGGWPQHF. The complete variable domain, with remaining parts taken from reference TRBV28 and TRBJ1-5, reads DVKVTQSSRYLVKRTGEKVFLECVQDMDHENMFWYRQDPGLGLRLIYFSYDVKMKEKGDIPEGYSVSREKKERFSLILESASTNQTSMYLCASSFRPGGWPQHFGDGTRLSIL.

This sequence joins TRBV5-1 and TRBJ2-2; 7 bases are a match to TRBD1. V lost 4 bases, J lost 1 base, and 10 bases stayed unmatched. CDR1 is SGHRS, CDR2 YFSETQ, per germline. The length of the CDR3 is 17 residues. The CDR3 sequence is CASSPGTAFGNTGELFF. DNA for the CDR3: TGCGCCAGCAGCCCAGGGACAGCGTTCGGGAACACCGGGGAGCTGTTTTTT.

The V gene is TRBV27, the J gene TRBJ1-1; the D is unclear. The CDR3 spans 13 residues. From germline, CDR1 is MNHEY and CDR2 SMNVEV (reference sequence). V gave up 8 bases and J gave up 1 base, with 11 bases separating them. The CDR3 coding sequence is TGTGCCAGCTGGGATACCCCGAACACTGAAGCTTTCTTT. It is translated as CASWDTPNTEAFF.